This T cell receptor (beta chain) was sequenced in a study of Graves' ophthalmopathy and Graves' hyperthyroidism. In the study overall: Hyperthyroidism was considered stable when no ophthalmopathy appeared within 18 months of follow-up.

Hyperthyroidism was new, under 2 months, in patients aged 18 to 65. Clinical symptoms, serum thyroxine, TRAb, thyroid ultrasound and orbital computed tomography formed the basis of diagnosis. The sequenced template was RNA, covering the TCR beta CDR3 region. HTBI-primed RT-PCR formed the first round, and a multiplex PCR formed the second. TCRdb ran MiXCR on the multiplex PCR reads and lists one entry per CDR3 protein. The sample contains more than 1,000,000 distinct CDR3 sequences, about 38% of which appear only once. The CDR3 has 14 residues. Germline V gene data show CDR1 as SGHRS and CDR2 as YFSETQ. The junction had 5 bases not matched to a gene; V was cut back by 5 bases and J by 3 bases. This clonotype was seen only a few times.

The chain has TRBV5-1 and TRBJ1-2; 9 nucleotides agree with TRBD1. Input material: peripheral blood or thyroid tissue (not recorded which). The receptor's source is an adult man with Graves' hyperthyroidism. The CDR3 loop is CASRPRTGDYGYTF. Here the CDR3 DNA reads TGCGCCAGCAGACCGCGGACAGGGGACTATGGCTACACCTTC.